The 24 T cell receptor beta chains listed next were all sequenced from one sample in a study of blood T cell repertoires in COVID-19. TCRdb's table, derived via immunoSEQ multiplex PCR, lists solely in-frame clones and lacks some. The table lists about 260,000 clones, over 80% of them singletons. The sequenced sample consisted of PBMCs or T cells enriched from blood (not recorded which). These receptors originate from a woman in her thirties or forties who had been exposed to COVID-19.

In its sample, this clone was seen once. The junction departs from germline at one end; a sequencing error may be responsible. Here the CDR3 DNA reads TGTGCCACCAGCAGAGATTCCGCGGGGGGCTCCAACTTC. Protein: CATSRDSAGGSNF. The J gene is TRBJ2-7, the V gene TRBV15; 8 positions agree with TRBD2. Germline CDR1 is LNHNV and CDR2 is YYDKDF (reference sequence). The CDR3 has 13 residues.

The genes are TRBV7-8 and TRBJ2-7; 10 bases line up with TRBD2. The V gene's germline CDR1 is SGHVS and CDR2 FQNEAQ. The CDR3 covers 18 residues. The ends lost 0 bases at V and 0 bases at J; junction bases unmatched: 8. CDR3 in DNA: TGTGCCAGCAGCTTAGCTTCCAGCGGGAGGGCCTTCTCCTACGAGCAGTACGTC. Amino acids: CASSLASSGRAFSYEQYV.

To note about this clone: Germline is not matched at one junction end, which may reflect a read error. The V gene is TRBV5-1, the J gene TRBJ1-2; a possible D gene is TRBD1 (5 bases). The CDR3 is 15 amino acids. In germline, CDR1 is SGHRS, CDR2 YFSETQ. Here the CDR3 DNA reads TGTGCCAGCAGCTTGGCGGGGGAAGGTTCCTATGGCTACACCTTC. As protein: CASSLAGEGSYGYTF.

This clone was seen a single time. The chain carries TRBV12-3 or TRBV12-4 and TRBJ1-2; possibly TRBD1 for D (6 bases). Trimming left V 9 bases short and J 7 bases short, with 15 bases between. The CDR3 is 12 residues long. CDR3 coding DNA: TGTGCCAGTCGGGGGGCGAAAGGTGGCTACACCTTC. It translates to CASRGAKGGYTF.

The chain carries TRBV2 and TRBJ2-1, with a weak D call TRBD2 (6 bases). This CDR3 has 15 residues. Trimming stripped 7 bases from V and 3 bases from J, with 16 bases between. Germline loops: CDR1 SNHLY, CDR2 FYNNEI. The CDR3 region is CASIRESRNYNEQFF. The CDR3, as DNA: TGTGCCAGCATTCGGGAGTCCCGAAACTACAATGAGCAGTTCTTC.

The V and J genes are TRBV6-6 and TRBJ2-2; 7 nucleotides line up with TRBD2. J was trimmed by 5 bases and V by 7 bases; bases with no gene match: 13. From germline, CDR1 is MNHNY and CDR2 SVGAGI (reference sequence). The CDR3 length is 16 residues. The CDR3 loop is CASNDPGGVRTGELFF. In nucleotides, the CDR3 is TGTGCCAGCAACGACCCTGGGGGGGTGAGGACCGGGGAGCTGTTTTTT.

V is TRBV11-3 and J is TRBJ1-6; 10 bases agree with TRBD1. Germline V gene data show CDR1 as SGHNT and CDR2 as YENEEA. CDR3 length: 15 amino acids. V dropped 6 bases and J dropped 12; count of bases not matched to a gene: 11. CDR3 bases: TGTGCCAGCAGTAATTGGGGACAGGGGTCGGTACCCCTCCACTTT. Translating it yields CASSNWGQGSVPLHF. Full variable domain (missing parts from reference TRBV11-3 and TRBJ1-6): EAGVVQSPRYKIIEKKQPVAFWCNPISGHNTLYWYLQNLGQGPELLIRYENEEAVDDSQLPKDRFSAERLKGVDSTLKIQPAELGDSAVYLCASSNWGQGSVPLHFGNGTRLTVT.

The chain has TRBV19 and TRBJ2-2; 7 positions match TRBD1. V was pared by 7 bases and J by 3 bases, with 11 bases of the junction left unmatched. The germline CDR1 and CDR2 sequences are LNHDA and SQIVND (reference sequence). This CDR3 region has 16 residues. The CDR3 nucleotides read TGTGCCAGTACCCAGACCGGGACAGTCCACACCGGGGAGCTGTTTTTT. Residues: CASTQTGTVHTGELFF.

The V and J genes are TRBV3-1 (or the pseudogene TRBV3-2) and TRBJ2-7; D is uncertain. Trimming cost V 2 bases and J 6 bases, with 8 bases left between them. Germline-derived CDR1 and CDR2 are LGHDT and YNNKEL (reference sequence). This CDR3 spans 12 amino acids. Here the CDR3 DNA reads TGTGCCAGCAGCCAACCGTGGAGCGAGCAGTACTTC. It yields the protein CASSQPWSEQYF.

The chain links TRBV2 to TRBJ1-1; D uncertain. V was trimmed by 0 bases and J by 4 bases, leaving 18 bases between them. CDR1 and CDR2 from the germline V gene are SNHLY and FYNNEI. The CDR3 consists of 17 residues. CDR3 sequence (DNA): TGTGCCAGCAGTGAAGCGGCCAGGCACTCCTTTACCACTGAAGCTTTCTTT. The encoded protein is CASSEAARHSFTTEAFF. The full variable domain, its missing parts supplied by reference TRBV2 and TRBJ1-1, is EPEVTQTPSHQVTQMGQEVILRCVPISNHLYFYWYRQILGQKVEFLVSFYNNEISEKSEIFDDQFSVERPDGSNFTLKIRSTKLEDSAMYFCASSEAARHSFTTEAFFGQGTRLTVV.

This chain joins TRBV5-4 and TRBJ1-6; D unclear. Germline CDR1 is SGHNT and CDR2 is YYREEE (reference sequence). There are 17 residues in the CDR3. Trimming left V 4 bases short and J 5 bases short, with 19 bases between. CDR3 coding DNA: TGTGCCAGCAGCCCAAAACCGTACACCGATCATAATTCACCCCTCCACTTT. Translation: CASSPKPYTDHNSPLHF. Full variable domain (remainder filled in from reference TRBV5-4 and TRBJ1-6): ETGVTQSPTHLIKTRGQQVTLRCSSQSGHNTVSWYQQALGQGPQFIFQYYREEENGRGNFPPRFSGLQFPNYSSELNVNALELDDSALYLCASSPKPYTDHNSPLHFGNGTRLTVT.

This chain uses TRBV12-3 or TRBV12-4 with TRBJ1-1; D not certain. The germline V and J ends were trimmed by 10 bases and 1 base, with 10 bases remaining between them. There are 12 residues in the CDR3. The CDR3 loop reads CATQRANTEAFF. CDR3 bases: TGTGCCACCCAGCGGGCGAACACTGAAGCTTTCTTT.

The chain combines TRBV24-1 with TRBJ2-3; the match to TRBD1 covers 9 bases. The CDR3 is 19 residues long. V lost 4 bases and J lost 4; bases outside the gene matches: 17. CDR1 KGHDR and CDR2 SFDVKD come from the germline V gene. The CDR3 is CATSDPKPAGTGNADTQYF. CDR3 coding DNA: TGTGCCACCAGTGACCCCAAACCCGCCGGGACAGGGAACGCAGATACGCAGTATTTT.

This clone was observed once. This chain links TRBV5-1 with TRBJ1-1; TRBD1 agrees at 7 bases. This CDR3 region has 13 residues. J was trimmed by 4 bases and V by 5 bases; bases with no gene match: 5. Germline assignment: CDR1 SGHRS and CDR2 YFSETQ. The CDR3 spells CASSSRGVTEAFF. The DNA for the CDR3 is TGCGCCAGCAGTTCCAGGGGGGTCACTGAAGCTTTCTTT.

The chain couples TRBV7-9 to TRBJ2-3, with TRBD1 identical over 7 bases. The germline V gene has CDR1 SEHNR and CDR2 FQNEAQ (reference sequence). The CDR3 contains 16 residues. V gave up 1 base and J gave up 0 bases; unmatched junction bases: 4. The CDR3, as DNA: TGTGCCAGCAGCTTAGAAGGGGGCGCGAGCACAGATACGCAGTATTTT. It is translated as CASSLEGGASTDTQYF.

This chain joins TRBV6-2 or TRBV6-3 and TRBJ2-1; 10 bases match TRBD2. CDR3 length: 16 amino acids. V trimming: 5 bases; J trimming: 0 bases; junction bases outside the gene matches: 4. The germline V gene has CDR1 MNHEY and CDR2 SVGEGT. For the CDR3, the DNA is TGTGCCAGCAGTGCCCCTAGCGGGAGCTCCTACAATGAGCAGTTCTTC. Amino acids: CASSAPSGSSYNEQFF.

The CDR3 nucleotides read TGTGCCAGCAGCTTAGGTGGGACAGGGTATGGCTACACCTTC. As protein: CASSLGGTGYGYTF. The J gene is TRBJ1-2, the V gene TRBV7-3; 9 bases are a match to TRBD1. Germline V gives CDR1 SGHTA, CDR2 FQGTGA. The CDR3 is 14 amino acids. V shed 2 bases, J shed 5 bases, and the junction held 3 bases outside the gene matches.

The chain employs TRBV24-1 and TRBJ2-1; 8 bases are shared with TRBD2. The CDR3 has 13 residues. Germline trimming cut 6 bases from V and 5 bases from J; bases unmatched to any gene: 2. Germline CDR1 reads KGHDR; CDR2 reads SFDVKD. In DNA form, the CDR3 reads TGTGCCACCAGTCTCGGGGGGGACAATGAGCAGTTCTTC. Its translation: CATSLGGDNEQFF.

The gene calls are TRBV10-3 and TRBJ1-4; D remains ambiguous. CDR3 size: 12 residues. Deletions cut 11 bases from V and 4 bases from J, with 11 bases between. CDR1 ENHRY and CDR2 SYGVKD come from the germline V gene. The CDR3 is CAPTWHNEKLFF. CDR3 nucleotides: TGTGCCCCCACGTGGCATAATGAAAAACTGTTTTTT.

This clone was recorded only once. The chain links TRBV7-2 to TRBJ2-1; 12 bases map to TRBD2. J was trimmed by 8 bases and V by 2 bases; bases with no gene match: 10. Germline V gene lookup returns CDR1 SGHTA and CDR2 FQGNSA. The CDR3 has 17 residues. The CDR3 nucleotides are TGTGCCAGCAGCTTACTTTCGACTAGCGGGAGTAACTATGAGCAGTTCTTC. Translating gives CASSLLSTSGSNYEQFF.

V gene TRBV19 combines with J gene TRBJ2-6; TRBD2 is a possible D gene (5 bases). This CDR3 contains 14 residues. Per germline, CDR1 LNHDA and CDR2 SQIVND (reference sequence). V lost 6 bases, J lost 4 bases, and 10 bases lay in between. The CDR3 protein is CASSTGSGANVLTF. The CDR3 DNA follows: TGTGCCAGTAGCACTGGGAGCGGGGCCAACGTCCTGACTTTC.

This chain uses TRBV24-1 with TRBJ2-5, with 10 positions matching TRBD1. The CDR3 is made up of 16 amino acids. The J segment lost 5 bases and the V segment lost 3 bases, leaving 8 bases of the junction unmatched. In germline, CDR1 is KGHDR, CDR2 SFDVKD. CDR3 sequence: CATSDPGQGRVETQYF. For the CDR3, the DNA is TGTGCCACCAGTGATCCGGGACAGGGGAGGGTGGAGACCCAGTACTTC.

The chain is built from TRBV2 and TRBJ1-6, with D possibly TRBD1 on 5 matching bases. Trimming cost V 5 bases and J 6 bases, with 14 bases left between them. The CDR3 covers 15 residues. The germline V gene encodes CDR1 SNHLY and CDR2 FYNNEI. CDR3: CASSSDSGSNSPLHF. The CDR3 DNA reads TGTGCCAGCAGTTCCGACAGCGGGAGTAATTCACCCCTCCACTTT.

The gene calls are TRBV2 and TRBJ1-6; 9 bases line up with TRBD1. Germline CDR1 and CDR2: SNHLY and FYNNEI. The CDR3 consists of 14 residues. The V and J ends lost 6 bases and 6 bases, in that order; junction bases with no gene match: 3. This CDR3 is CASRGQGSNSPLHF. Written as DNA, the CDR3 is TGTGCCAGCAGAGGACAGGGGAGTAATTCACCCCTCCACTTT.